This TCR beta chain came from a study of chemoradiotherapy in HPV16-positive cancers (dated by TCRdb to the early 2020s). Concerning the study at large: Functional T-cell assays on cells from two HPV16-positive patients defined candidate HPV-specific T-cell clones and common TCR motifs. The study set out to ask whether T-cell immunity against the HPV oncoproteins E6 and E7 changes over the course of chemoradiotherapy and whether that immunity affects survival. Next, the candidate HPV-specific TCRs and motifs were followed in TCR repertoires from more than 70 patients with HPV-related cancers. What the authors observed across the whole study: Expansion of candidate HPV-specific clones and E7-related TCR motifs was observed in the tumor microenvironment during treatment, whereas no such expansion was observed for non-HPV-specific T cells. Improved recurrence-free survival in HPV16-positive patients was associated with expansion of HPV-responsive T cells during chemoradiotherapy. The functional definition of HPV-specific T cells was derived from only two HPV16-positive patients, and the survival association was reported for HPV16-positive patients.

Because repertoires were sampled repeatedly during chemoradiotherapy, clonal expansion in the tumor microenvironment could be followed. The library was obtained by the immunoSEQ multiplex PCR assay. Imported from immuneACCESS, the table was reduced by TCRdb to in-frame sequences with V and J called. These copies leave out some clones; in studies compared against another copy, an unresolved V gene accounts for under half, and the cause of the remainder is not known. Across this sample there are more than 10,000 clones, with 60% to 80% seen only once. The top ten clonotypes cover 7.5% to 8.5% of the sample. Turning to this clone: The specificity of this receptor is unknown. Base qualities were left out, and no much larger clone turns up one base away.

From the cysteine up to the phenylalanine, the CDR3 has a length of 15 residues. The entry retains the CDR3 DNA only, 45 bases that are in frame from base 1. The germline V gene encodes CDR1 SGHAT and CDR2 FQNNGV. Trimming removed 1 base from V and 7 bases from J; the gene matches leave 7 bases unexplained. This specimen was acquired from a patient who underwent chemoradiotherapy. This clonotype was sampled from a human donor with HPV-associated anogenital cancer. The chain links TRBV11-2 with TRBJ2-7; a stretch of 10 junction bases matches TRBD2. The CDR3 reads CASSLAGASGSEQYF. The DNA sequence is as follows: TGTGCCAGCAGCTTAGCTGGCGCTAGCGGGAGTGAGCAGTACTTC. Reference TRBV11-2 and TRBJ2-7 proteins supply the regions before and after the CDR3; the full variable domain is: EAGVAQSPRYKIIEKRQSVAFWCNPISGHATLYWYQQILGQGPKLLIQFQNNGVVDDSQLPKDRFSAERLKGVDSTLKIQPAKLEDSAVYLCASSLAGASGSEQYFGPGTRLTVT.